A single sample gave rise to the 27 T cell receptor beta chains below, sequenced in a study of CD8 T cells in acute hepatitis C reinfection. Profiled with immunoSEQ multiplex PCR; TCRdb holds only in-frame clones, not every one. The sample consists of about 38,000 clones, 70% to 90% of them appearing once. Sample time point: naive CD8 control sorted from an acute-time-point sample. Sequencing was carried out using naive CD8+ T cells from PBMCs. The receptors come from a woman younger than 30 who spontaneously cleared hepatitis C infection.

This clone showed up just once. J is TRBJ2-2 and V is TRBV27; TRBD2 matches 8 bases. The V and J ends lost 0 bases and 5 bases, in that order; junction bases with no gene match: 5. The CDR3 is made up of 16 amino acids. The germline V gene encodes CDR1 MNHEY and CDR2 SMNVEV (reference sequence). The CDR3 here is CASSLSAGGWTGELFF. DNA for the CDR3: TGTGCCAGCAGTTTATCGGCGGGGGGCTGGACCGGGGAGCTGTTTTTT.

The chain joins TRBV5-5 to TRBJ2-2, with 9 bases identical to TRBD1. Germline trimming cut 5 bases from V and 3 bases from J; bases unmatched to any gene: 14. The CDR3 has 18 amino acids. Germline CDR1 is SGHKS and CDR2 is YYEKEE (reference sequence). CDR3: CASSSGQGSIVDTGELFF. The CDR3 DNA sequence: TGTGCCAGCAGTTCTGGACAGGGGTCTATAGTCGACACCGGGGAGCTGTTTTTT.

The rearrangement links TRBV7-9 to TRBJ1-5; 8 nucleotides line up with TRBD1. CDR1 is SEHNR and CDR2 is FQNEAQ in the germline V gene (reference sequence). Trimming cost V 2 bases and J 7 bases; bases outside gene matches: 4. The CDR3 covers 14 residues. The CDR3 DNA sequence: TGTGCCAGCAGCTTAATCAGGGGGCCGCAGCCCCAGCATTTT. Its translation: CASSLIRGPQPQHF.

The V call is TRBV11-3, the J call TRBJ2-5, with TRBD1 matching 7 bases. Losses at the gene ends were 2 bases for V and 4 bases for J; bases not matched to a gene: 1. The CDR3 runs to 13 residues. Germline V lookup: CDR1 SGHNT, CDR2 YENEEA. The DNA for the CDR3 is TGTGCCAGCAGCTTAAGGGGGCTAGAGACCCAGTACTTC. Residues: CASSLRGLETQYF.

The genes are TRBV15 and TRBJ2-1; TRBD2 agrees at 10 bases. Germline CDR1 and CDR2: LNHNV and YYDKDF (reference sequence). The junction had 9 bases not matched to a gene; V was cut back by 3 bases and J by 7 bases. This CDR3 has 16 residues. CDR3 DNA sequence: TGTGCCACCAGCAGGAGGGCTAGCGGGAGTGTTAATGAGCAGTTCTTC. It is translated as CATSRRASGSVNEQFF.

Here the CDR3 reads CASTQIAGGIEQFF. As DNA, the CDR3 is TGTGCCAGCACCCAGATAGCGGGAGGAATTGAGCAGTTCTTC. The rearrangement joins TRBV16 to TRBJ2-1; 10 nucleotides agree with TRBD2. The germline V gene has CDR1 KGHSY and CDR2 FQNENV. This CDR3 contains 14 residues. The ends lost 7 bases at V and 9 bases at J; junction bases unmatched: 9.

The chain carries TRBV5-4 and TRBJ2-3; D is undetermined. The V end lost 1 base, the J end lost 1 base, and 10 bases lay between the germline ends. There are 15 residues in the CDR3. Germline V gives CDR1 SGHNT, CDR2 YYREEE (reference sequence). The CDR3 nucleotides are TGTGCCAGCAGCTTGATAAGCGATGGCACAGATACGCAGTATTTT. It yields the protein CASSLISDGTDTQYF.

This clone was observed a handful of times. The CDR3 DNA sequence: TGTGCCAGTAGTCCAGGTTTGAGGGTTTACAATGAGCAGTTCTTC. Translated: CASSPGLRVYNEQFF. The genes are TRBV19 and TRBJ2-1; a weak D match, TRBD2 (5 bases). Germline values: CDR1 LNHDA, CDR2 SQIVND (reference sequence). Trimming shortened V by 5 bases and J by 4 bases, and 15 bases separated the two germline ends. The CDR3 spans 15 residues. Variable domain in full (rest from reference TRBV19 and TRBJ2-1): DGGITQSPKYLFRKEGQNVTLSCEQNLNHDAMYWYRQDPGQGLRLIYYSQIVNDFQKGDIAEGYSVSREKKESFPLTVTSAQKNPTAFYLCASSPGLRVYNEQFFGPGTRLTVL.

CDR3 sequence (DNA): TGTGCCAGCAGCCTTAACGGGGCTCCCTACAATGAGCAGTTCTTC. This sequence encodes CASSLNGAPYNEQFF. The V and J genes are TRBV27 and TRBJ2-1; either TRBD1 or TRBD2 may fit D (5 bases each). With 6 bases removed from V and 2 bases from J, the gap between germline ends came to 14 bases. The germline V gene encodes CDR1 MNHEY and CDR2 SMNVEV (reference sequence). The CDR3 extends over 15 amino acids.

The CDR3 region is CASSSQMLLAGELFF. The CDR3 bases are TGTGCCAGTAGCTCCCAGATGCTTTTGGCCGGGGAGCTGTTTTTT. The genes are TRBV19 and TRBJ2-2, with no clear D. Germline V gene data show CDR1 as LNHDA and CDR2 as SQIVND (reference sequence). The V gene lost 6 bases and the J gene lost 6 bases, with 17 bases spanning the gap. CDR3 length equals 15 residues.

The CDR3 sequence is CASSIEGRDQETQYF. CDR3 nucleotides: TGTGCCAGTAGTATTGAAGGGAGGGACCAAGAGACCCAGTACTTC. The chain is built from TRBV19 and TRBJ2-5, with TRBD2 matching 7 bases. J lost 0 bases, V lost 3 bases, and 4 bases had no gene match. The CDR3 has 15 amino acids. Germline V gene lookup returns CDR1 LNHDA and CDR2 SQIVND (reference sequence).

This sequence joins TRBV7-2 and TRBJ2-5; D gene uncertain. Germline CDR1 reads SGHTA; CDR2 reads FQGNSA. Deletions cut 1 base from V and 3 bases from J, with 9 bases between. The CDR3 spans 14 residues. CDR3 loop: CASSLDRLEETQYF. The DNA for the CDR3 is TGTGCCAGCAGCTTAGACAGATTAGAAGAGACCCAGTACTTC.

The CDR3 sequence: CASSLAQTTGANEQFF. CDR3 sequence (DNA): TGTGCCAGCAGCTTAGCTCAGACCACCGGAGCCAATGAGCAGTTCTTC. This chain links TRBV7-8 with TRBJ2-1; D ambiguous. The CDR3 extends over 16 amino acids. Germline CDR1 is SGHVS and CDR2 is FQNEAQ. The germline V and J ends were trimmed by 0 bases and 6 bases, with 15 bases remaining between them.

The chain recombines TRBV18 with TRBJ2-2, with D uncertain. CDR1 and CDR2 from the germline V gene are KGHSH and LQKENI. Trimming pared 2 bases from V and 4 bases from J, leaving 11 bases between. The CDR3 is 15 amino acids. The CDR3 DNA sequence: TGTGCCAGCTCACCAATGGGTTGGGGCACCGGGGAGCTGTTTTTT. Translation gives CASSPMGWGTGELFF.

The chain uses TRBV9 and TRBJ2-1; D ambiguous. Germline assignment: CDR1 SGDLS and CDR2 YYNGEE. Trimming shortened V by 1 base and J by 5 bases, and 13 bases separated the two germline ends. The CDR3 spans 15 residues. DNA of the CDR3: TGTGCCAGCAGCGTACACCCGGTTAGGGACAATGAGCAGTTCTTC. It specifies CASSVHPVRDNEQFF.

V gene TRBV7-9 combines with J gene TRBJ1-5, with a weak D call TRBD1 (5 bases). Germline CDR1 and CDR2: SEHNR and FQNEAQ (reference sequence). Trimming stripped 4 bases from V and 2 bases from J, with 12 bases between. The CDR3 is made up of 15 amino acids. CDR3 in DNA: TGTGCCAGCAGCTCGCCAGGGCTGGGCAATCAGCCCCAGCATTTT. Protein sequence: CASSSPGLGNQPQHF. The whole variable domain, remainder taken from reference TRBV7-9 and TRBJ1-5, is DTGVSQNPRHKITKRGQNVTFRCDPISEHNRLYWYRQTLGQGPEFLTYFQNEAQLEKSRLLSDRFSAERPKGSFSTLEIQRTEQGDSAMYLCASSSPGLGNQPQHFGDGTRLSIL.

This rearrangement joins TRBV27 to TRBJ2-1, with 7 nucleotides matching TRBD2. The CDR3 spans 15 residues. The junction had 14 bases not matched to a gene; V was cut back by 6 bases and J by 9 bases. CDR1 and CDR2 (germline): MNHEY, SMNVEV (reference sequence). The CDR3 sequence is CASRYSGILRGEQFF. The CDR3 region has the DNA TGTGCCAGCAGATACAGCGGGATTCTGAGGGGTGAGCAGTTCTTC.

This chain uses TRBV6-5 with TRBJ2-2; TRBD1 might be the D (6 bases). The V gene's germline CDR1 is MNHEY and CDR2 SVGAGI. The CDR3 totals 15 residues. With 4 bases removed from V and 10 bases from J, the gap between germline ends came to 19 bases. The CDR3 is CASSFLRDIPVELFF. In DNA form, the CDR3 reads TGTGCCAGCAGTTTCCTCCGGGACATCCCCGTGGAGCTGTTTTTT.

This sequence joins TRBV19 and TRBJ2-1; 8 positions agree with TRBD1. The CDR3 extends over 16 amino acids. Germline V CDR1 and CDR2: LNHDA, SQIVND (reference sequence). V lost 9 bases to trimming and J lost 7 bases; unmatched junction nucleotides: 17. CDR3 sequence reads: CASQYIWQGANNEQFF. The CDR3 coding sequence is TGTGCCAGCCAGTATATTTGGCAGGGGGCGAATAATGAGCAGTTCTTC.

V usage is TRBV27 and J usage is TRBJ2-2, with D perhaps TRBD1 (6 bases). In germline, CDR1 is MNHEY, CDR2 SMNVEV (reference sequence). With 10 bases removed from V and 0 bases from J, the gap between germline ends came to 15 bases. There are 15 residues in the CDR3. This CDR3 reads CATFSGTTNTGELFF. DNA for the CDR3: TGTGCCACTTTTTCCGGGACAACGAACACCGGGGAGCTGTTTTTT.

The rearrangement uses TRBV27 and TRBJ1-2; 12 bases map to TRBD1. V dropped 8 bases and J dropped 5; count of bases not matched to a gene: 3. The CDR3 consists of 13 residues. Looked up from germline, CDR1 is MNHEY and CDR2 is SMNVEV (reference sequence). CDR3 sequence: CASWDRGPYGYTF. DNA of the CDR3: TGTGCCAGCTGGGACAGGGGGCCTTATGGCTACACCTTC.

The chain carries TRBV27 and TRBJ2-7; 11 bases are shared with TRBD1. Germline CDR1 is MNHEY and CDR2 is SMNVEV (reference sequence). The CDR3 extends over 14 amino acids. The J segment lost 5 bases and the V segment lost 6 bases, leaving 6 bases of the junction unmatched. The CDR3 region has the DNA TGTGCCAGCAGGTGGACAGGGGGCAATAACGAGCAGTACTTC. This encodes CASRWTGGNNEQYF.

In nucleotides, the CDR3 is TGTGCCAGCAGCTCCCGCGCTGCGGGAGAGGAACAGACCCAGTACTTC. This encodes CASSSRAAGEEQTQYF. V and J are TRBV7-7 and TRBJ2-5; 7 bases map to TRBD2. Trimming cost V 4 bases and J 6 bases; bases outside gene matches: 14. This CDR3 comprises 16 residues. Germline CDR1 SSHAT, CDR2 FNYEAQ (reference sequence).

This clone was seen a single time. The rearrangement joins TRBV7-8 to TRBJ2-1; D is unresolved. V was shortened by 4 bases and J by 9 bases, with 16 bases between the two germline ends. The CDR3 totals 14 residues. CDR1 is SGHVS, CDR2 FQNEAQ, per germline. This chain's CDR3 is CASSSVVVNLEQFF. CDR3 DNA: TGTGCCAGCAGCTCGGTCGTAGTTAATCTTGAGCAGTTCTTC.

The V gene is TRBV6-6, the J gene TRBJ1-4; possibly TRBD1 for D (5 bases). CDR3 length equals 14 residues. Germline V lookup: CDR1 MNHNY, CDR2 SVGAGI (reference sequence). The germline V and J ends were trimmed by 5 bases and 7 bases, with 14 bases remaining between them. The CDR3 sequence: CASSQFRGVEKLFF. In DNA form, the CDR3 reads TGTGCCAGCAGTCAGTTCCGAGGGGTTGAAAAACTGTTTTTT.

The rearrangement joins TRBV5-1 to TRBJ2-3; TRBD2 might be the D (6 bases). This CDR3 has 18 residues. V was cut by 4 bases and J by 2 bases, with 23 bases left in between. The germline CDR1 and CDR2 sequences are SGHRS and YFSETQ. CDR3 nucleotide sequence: TGCGCCAGCAGCACAGGTCCTGGGACTTTAGACGACACAGATACGCAGTATTTT. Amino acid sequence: CASSTGPGTLDDTDTQYF.

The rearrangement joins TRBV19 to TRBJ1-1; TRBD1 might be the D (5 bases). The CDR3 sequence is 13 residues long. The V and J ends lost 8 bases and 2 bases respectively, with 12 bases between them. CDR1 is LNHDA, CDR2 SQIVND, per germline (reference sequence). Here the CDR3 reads CASRVGPNTEAFF. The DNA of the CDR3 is TGTGCCAGTCGCGTGGGGCCCAACACTGAAGCTTTCTTT.